What follows are 26 T cell receptor beta chains derived from one specimen sequenced in a study of cytomegalovirus exposure and HLA in healthy donors. Primers: 60 Vbeta forward and 13 Jbeta reverse. The repertoire was sequenced with immunoSEQ multiplex PCR; TCRdb's copy has only in-frame clones and lacks some. The sample records tens of thousands of clones, roughly 73% being singletons. The sequenced sample was PBMCs. These receptors were collected from a man between 35 and 55 years old in good health and CMV-seronegative.

The chain couples TRBV28 to TRBJ2-7; D remains unclear. The V gene lost 2 bases and the J gene lost 2 bases, with 13 bases spanning the gap. Germline CDR1 MDHEN, CDR2 SYDVKM. The CDR3 spans 15 residues. In DNA, the CDR3 is TGTGCCAGCAGTTTACCACCAACATACCCCTACGAGCAGTACTTC. Encoded protein: CASSLPPTYPYEQYF.

The V call is TRBV6-1, the J call TRBJ2-7; D is unresolved. The CDR3 is 13 residues long. V lost 4 bases to trimming and J lost 3 bases, with 10 bases between them. Looked up from germline, CDR1 is MNHNS and CDR2 is SASEGT. CDR3 bases: TGTGCCAGCAGTGCCGGTACCCACTACGAGCAGTACTTC. This codes for CASSAGTHYEQYF.

This chain links TRBV19 with TRBJ1-2; 7 nucleotides agree with TRBD1. Unmatched junction bases numbered 4, after V lost 5 bases and J lost 4 bases. The CDR3 is 13 residues long. Germline CDR1 and CDR2: LNHDA and SQIVND (reference sequence). CDR3 in DNA: TGTGCCAGTAGTCGACAGGGCGTCTATGGCTACACCTTC. It specifies CASSRQGVYGYTF.

The chain employs TRBV19 and TRBJ2-3; 11 nucleotides agree with TRBD2. This CDR3 is built from 18 residues. The V gene end was trimmed by 5 bases and the J gene end by 1 base; junction bases not matched to a gene: 11. Germline V gives CDR1 LNHDA, CDR2 SQIVND (reference sequence). The CDR3 DNA sequence: TGTGCCAGTAGTCGGCTGTCGGCTAGCGGGGGGCGCACAGATACGCAGTATTTT. This codes for CASSRLSASGGRTDTQYF.

This chain connects TRBV27 to TRBJ1-5, with TRBD1 identical over 8 bases. Germline trimming cut 6 bases from V and 1 base from J; bases unmatched to any gene: 5. The CDR3 runs to 15 residues. Germline values: CDR1 MNHEY, CDR2 SMNVEV (reference sequence). The CDR3 is CASSAQGASNQPQHF. For the CDR3, the DNA is TGTGCCAGCAGCGCCCAGGGGGCGAGCAATCAGCCCCAGCATTTT.

The V call is TRBV7-8, the J call TRBJ2-1; 7 bases line up with TRBD2. Germline values: CDR1 SGHVS, CDR2 FQNEAQ. V lost 5 bases and J lost 2; bases outside the gene matches: 6. The CDR3 spans 15 residues. The CDR3 loop reads CASSNQAGTYNEQFF. Here the CDR3 DNA reads TGTGCCAGCAGCAACCAAGCGGGGACCTACAATGAGCAGTTCTTC. The full variable domain, with the rest looked up from reference TRBV7-8 and TRBJ2-1, is GAGVSQSPRYKVAKRGQDVALRCDPISGHVSLFWYQQALGQGPEFLTYFQNEAQLDKSGLPSDRFFAERPEGSVSTLKIQRTQQEDSAVYLCASSNQAGTYNEQFFGPGTRLTVL.

This clone was picked up a small number of times. The chain is built from TRBV29-1 and TRBJ1-5; D gene unclear. The CDR3 is 13 amino acids. Trimming shortened V by 3 bases and J by 0 bases, and 6 bases separated the two germline ends. Germline CDR1 reads SQVTM; CDR2 reads ANQGSEA. CDR3 sequence: CSVDRNSNQPQHF. CDR3 bases: TGCAGCGTTGACAGGAATAGCAATCAGCCCCAGCATTTT. The entire variable domain, with the rest obtained from reference TRBV29-1 and TRBJ1-5, is as follows: SAVISQKPSRDICQRGTSLTIQCQVDSQVTMMFWYRQQPGQSLTLIATANQGSEATYESGFVIDKFPISRPNLTFSTLTVSNMSPEDSSIYLCSVDRNSNQPQHFGDGTRLSIL.

The count of this clone is one. V is TRBV5-6 and J is TRBJ2-7; D not certain. Trimming stripped 2 bases from V and 2 bases from J, with 8 bases between. The length of the CDR3 is 13 residues. Germline V lookup: CDR1 SGHDT, CDR2 YYEEEE. The CDR3 reads CASSFSYPYEQYF. CDR3 sequence (DNA): TGTGCCAGCAGCTTCAGTTACCCCTACGAGCAGTACTTC.

The chain combines TRBV7-9 with TRBJ2-3; TRBD1 aligns across 9 bases. Germline V gene data show CDR1 as SEHNR and CDR2 as FQNEAQ (reference sequence). The CDR3 is made up of 15 amino acids. Germline trimming cut 3 bases from V and 6 bases from J; bases unmatched to any gene: 7. CDR3 sequence reads: CASSLGQGSRDTQYF. In DNA, the CDR3 is TGTGCCAGCAGCTTGGGACAGGGAAGTAGGGATACGCAGTATTTT.

This rearrangement joins TRBV12-5 to TRBJ2-5; tentative D call: TRBD2 (6 bases). The CDR3 extends over 13 amino acids. The V gene's germline CDR1 is LGHNT and CDR2 FRNRAP. V was shortened by 6 bases and J by 5 bases, with 13 bases between the two germline ends. The CDR3: CASGYSGRETQYF. The DNA of the CDR3 is TGTGCTAGTGGGTATAGCGGTAGGGAGACCCAGTACTTC.

The chain recombines TRBV11-2 with TRBJ2-5; 7 bases match TRBD2. CDR1 is SGHAT and CDR2 is FQNNGV in the germline V gene. The length of the CDR3 is 14 residues. V shed 3 bases and J 2 bases; nucleotides not matched to a gene: 3. CDR3 coding DNA: TGTGCCAGCAGCTTTGGGGGGGTTCAAGAGACCCAGTACTTC. This encodes CASSFGGVQETQYF.

This chain connects TRBV6-5 to TRBJ2-7; tentatively, D is TRBD1 (5 bases). Germline assignment: CDR1 MNHEY and CDR2 SVGAGI. V dropped 5 bases and J dropped 3 bases, with 14 bases sitting between them. This CDR3 has 14 residues. The DNA for the CDR3 is TGTGCCAGCAGTAGGGGCGACAGAGACTACGAGCAGTACTTC. It encodes CASSRGDRDYEQYF.

This clone was observed once. The rearrangement joins TRBV19 to TRBJ1-1, with D unclear. The germline V and J ends were trimmed by 2 bases and 3 bases, with 16 bases remaining between them. Germline lookup yields CDR1 LNHDA and CDR2 SQIVND (reference sequence). This CDR3 contains 16 residues. This chain's CDR3 is CASSIWGGKGDTEAFF. CDR3 in DNA: TGTGCCAGTAGTATATGGGGAGGGAAGGGTGACACTGAAGCTTTCTTT.

This clone showed up just a few times. The rearrangement uses TRBV6-5 and TRBJ2-5, with no clear D. The end of the DNA aligns better with TRBJ2-7, so the J call may be wrong. This CDR3 has 13 amino acids. Germline V gene lookup returns CDR1 MNHEY and CDR2 SVGAGI. CDR3 sequence: CASSPDISYEQYF. In DNA, the CDR3 is TGTGCCAGCAGTCCAGACATATCCTACGAGCAGTACTTC.

V gene TRBV5-1 combines with J gene TRBJ2-7, with 12 bases that match TRBD1. The junction had 7 bases not matched to a gene; V was cut back by 3 bases and J by 3 bases. Germline lookup yields CDR1 SGHRS and CDR2 YFSETQ. This CDR3 comprises 16 residues. The CDR3 DNA follows: TGCGCCAGCAGCTCTCTCGGGACAGGGGGCCGCTACGAGCAGTACTTC. It encodes CASSSLGTGGRYEQYF.

The chain is built from TRBV15 and TRBJ1-1; D call uncertain. The V gene lost 0 bases and the J gene lost 1 base, with 3 bases spanning the gap. Germline loops: CDR1 LNHNV, CDR2 YYDKDF (reference sequence). The CDR3 length is 13 residues. As DNA, the CDR3 is TGTGCCACCAGCAGAGAAGCGAACACTGAAGCTTTCTTT. It translates to CATSREANTEAFF.

The V call is TRBV29-1, the J call TRBJ2-3, with D maybe TRBD1 (5 bases). The CDR3 spans 15 residues. Per the germline V gene, CDR1 is SQVTM and CDR2 is ANQGSEA. The V end lost 6 bases, the J end lost 3 bases, and 19 bases lay between the germline ends. The CDR3 bases are TGCAGCGTAGGACGAAACAGAGGACAAACAGATACGCAGTATTTT. This encodes CSVGRNRGQTDTQYF.

The rearrangement links TRBV25-1 to TRBJ1-1; weak D call: TRBD1 (5 bases). The germline V gene encodes CDR1 MGHDK and CDR2 SYGVNS. The CDR3 sequence is 13 residues long. V lost 6 bases and J 1 base, leaving 9 bases between the germline ends. CDR3 bases: TGTGCCAGCAGCGTCGGACAGAACACTGAAGCTTTCTTT. Its translation: CASSVGQNTEAFF.

The chain couples TRBV5-6 to TRBJ1-1; TRBD1 is a possible D gene (5 bases). Germline CDR1 is SGHDT and CDR2 is YYEEEE. Trimming removed 0 bases at V and 1 base at J, with 10 bases between. The CDR3 spans 15 residues. CDR3 bases: TGTGCCAGCAGCTTGGGGGCAGGGAAGAACACTGAAGCTTTCTTT. Protein sequence: CASSLGAGKNTEAFF.

The rearrangement links TRBV7-9 to TRBJ1-5; D might be TRBD1 (5 bases). Trimming pared 5 bases from V and 10 bases from J, leaving 9 bases between. This CDR3 contains 11 residues. From germline, CDR1 is SEHNR and CDR2 FQNEAQ (reference sequence). CDR3 bases: TGTGCCAGCAGCCTCCAGGGACCCCAGCATTTT. It codes for CASSLQGPQHF. Looking up the rest from reference TRBV7-9 and TRBJ1-5 gives the full variable domain: DTGVSQNPRHKITKRGQNVTFRCDPISEHNRLYWYRQTLGQGPEFLTYFQNEAQLEKSRLLSDRFSAERPKGSFSTLEIQRTEQGDSAMYLCASSLQGPQHFGDGTRLSIL.

The chain combines TRBV7-6 with TRBJ2-2; D is uncertain. This CDR3 region has 16 residues. Trimming pared 0 bases from V and 0 bases from J, leaving 8 bases between. Germline assignment: CDR1 SGHVS and CDR2 FNYEAQ. As DNA, the CDR3 is TGTGCCAGCAGCTTAGCTCTAGTTCCGAACACCGGGGAGCTGTTTTTT. As protein: CASSLALVPNTGELFF.

The chain is built from TRBV14 and TRBJ2-7; 10 positions match TRBD1. The CDR3 is 17 residues long. CDR1 is SGHDN, CDR2 FVKESK, per germline. Unmatched junction bases numbered 11, after V lost 3 bases and J lost 3 bases. The CDR3 sequence is CASSHPPGTGAFYEQYF. The CDR3 nucleotides are TGTGCCAGCAGCCATCCCCCCGGGACAGGGGCATTCTACGAGCAGTACTTC.

The chain recombines TRBV28 with TRBJ2-5, with D possibly being TRBD2 (6 bases). Per germline, CDR1 MDHEN and CDR2 SYDVKM. The V end lost 10 bases, the J end lost 5 bases, and 17 bases lay between the germline ends. This CDR3 is 13 amino acids long. For the CDR3, the DNA is TGTGCCACCGGGACTTCTGTCTGGGAGACCCAGTACTTC. Translation gives CATGTSVWETQYF.

This clone was observed a few times. The V call is TRBV12-5, the J call TRBJ2-1, with D perhaps matching TRBD2 (6 bases). V was trimmed by 1 base and J by 9 bases, leaving 13 bases between them. Germline values: CDR1 LGHNT, CDR2 FRNRAP. The length of the CDR3 is 14 residues. CDR3 protein: CASGLAGGSFEQFF. As DNA, the CDR3 is TGTGCTAGTGGTTTGGCCGGGGGATCGTTTGAGCAGTTCTTC.

This CDR3 reads CASSPWPSGMAWTQYF. As DNA, the CDR3 is TGTGCCAGCAGCCCCTGGCCTAGCGGGATGGCGTGGACCCAGTACTTC. This chain connects TRBV5-6 to TRBJ2-5; 9 bases are a match to TRBD2. Germline V CDR1 and CDR2: SGHDT, YYEEEE. The J segment lost 7 bases and the V segment lost 4 bases, leaving 14 bases of the junction unmatched. There are 16 residues in the CDR3.

V is TRBV7-2 and J is TRBJ2-5; 9 positions agree with TRBD1. With 8 bases clipped from V and 4 bases from J, the junction kept 14 bases outside the gene matches. The CDR3 spans 16 residues. Germline V gene lookup returns CDR1 SGHTA and CDR2 FQGNSA. The CDR3 DNA is TGTGCCAGCGGCCAACGGACAGGGGAGGGCTCAGAGACCCAGTACTTC. It encodes CASGQRTGEGSETQYF.